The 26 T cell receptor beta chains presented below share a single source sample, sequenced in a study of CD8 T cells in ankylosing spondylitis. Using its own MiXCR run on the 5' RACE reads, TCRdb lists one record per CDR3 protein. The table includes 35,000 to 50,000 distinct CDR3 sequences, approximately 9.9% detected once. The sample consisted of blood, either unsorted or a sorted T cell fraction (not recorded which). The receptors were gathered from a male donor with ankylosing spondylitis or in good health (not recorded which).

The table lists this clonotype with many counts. As DNA, the CDR3 is TGCGCCAGCAGCTGGACCGGGAGCCCGAACACCGGGGAGCTGTTTTTT. It encodes CASSWTGSPNTGELFF. J is TRBJ2-2 and V is TRBV5-1; a weak D match, TRBD2 (6 bases). Between the trimmed V and J ends, which lost 3 bases and 0 bases, there was a span of 12 bases. CDR1 is SGHRS, CDR2 YFSETQ, per germline. The CDR3 extends over 16 amino acids.

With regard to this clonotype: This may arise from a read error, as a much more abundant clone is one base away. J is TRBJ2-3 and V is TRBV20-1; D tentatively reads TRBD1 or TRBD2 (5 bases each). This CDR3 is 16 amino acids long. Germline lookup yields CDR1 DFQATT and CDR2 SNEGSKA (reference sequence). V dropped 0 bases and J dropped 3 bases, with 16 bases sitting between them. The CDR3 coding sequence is TGCAGTGCTAGAGATCTCTTTTGGGGGTTGACAGATACGCAGTATTTT. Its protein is CSARDLFWGLTDTQYF.

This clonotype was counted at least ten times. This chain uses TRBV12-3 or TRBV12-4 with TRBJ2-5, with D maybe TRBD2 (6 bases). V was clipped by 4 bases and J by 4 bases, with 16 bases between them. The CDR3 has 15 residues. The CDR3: CASSYGAGIVETQYF. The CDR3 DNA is TGTGCCAGCAGTTATGGGGCGGGAATCGTAGAGACCCAGTACTTC.

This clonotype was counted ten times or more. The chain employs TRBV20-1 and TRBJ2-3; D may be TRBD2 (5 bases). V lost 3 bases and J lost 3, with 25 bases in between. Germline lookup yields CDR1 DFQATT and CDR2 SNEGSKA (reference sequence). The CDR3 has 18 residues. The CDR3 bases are TGCAGTGCTAGGGCCTCCTGGGTCGGGGTAGATAGTACAGATACGCAGTATTTT. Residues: CSARASWVGVDSTDTQYF.

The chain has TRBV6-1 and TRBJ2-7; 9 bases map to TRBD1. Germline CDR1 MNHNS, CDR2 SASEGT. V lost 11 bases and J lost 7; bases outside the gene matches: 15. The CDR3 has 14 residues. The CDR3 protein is CAGRAGTGLEEQYF. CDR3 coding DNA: TGTGCCGGTCGAGCCGGGACAGGGCTAGAAGAGCAGTACTTC.

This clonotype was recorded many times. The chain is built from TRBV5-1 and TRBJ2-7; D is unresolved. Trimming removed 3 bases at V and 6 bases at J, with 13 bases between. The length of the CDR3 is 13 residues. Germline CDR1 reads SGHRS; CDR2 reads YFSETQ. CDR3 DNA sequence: TGCGCCAGCAGCTCTCTTTTCGGTGGCGAGCAGTACTTC. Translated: CASSSLFGGEQYF.

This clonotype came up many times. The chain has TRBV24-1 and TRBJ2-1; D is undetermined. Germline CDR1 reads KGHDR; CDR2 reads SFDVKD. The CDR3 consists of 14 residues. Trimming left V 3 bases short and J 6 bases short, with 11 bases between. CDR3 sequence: CATSDPGGTNEQFF. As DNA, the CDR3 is TGTGCCACCAGTGATCCGGGTGGTACCAATGAGCAGTTCTTC.

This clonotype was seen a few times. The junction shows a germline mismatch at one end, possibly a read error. CDR3 bases: TGTGCCTGCAGTTATGGCCCTTTGGCAGCGAGGGTTGGAGATACGCAGTATTTT. Its translation: CACSYGPLAARVGDTQYF. V usage is TRBV12-3 or TRBV12-4 and J usage is TRBJ2-3, with D perhaps TRBD2 (5 bases). The CDR3 extends over 18 amino acids.

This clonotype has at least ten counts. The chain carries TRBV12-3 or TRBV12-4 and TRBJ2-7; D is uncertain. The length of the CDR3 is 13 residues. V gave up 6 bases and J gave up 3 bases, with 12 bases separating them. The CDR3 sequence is CASSLTVYYEQYF. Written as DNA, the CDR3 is TGTGCCAGCAGCCTTACAGTGTACTACGAGCAGTACTTC.

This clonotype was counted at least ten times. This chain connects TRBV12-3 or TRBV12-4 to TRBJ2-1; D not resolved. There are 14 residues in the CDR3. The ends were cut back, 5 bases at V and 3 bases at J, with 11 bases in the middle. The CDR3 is CASSPRHGYNEQFF. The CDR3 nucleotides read TGTGCCAGCAGTCCCCGCCACGGCTACAATGAGCAGTTCTTC.

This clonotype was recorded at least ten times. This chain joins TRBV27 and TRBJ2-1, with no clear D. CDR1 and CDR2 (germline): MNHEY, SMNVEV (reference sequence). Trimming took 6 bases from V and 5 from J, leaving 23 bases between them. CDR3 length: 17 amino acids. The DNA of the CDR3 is TGTGCCAGCAGCTTTAGCCTCAGGAGAGTTGTAGACAATGAGCAGTTCTTC. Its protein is CASSFSLRRVVDNEQFF.

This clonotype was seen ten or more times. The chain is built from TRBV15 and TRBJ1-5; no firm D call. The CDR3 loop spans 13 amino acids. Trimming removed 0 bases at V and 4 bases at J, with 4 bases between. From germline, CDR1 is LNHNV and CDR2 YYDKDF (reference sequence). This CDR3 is CATSREKNQPQHF. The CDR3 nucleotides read TGTGCCACCAGCAGAGAGAAGAATCAGCCCCAGCATTTT.

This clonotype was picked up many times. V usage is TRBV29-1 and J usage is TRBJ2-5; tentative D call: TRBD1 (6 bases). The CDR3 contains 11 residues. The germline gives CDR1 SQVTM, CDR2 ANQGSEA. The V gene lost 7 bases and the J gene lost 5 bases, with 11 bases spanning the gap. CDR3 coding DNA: TGCAGCGCATACAGGGATGAGACCCAGTACTTC. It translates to CSAYRDETQYF. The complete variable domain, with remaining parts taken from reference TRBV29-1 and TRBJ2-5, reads SAVISQKPSRDICQRGTSLTIQCQVDSQVTMMFWYRQQPGQSLTLIATANQGSEATYESGFVIDKFPISRPNLTFSTLTVSNMSPEDSSIYLCSAYRDETQYFGPGTRLLVL.

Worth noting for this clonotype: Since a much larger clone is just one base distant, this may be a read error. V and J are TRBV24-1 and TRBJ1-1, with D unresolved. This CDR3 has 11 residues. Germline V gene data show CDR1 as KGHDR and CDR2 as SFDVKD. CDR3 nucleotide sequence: TGTACCACCAGTGATTTGAGAAAAGCTTTCTTT. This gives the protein CTTSDLRKAFF.

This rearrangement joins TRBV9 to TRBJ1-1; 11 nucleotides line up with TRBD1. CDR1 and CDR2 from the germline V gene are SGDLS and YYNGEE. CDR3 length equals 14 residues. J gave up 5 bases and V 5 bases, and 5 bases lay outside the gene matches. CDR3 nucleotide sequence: TGTGCCAGCAGGGGTGGACAGGGGGCAACTGAAGCTTTCTTT. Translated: CASRGGQGATEAFF.

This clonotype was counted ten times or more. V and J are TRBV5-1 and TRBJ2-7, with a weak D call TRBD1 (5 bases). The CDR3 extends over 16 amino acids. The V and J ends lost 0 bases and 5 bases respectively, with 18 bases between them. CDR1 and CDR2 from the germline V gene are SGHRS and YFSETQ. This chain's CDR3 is CASSLGPGAGQNEQYF. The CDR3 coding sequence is TGCGCCAGCAGCTTGGGGCCTGGGGCAGGGCAAAACGAGCAGTACTTC.

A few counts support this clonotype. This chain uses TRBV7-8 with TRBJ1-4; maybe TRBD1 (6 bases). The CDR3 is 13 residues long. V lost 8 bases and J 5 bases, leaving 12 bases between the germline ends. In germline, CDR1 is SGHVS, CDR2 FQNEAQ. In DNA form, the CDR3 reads TGTGCCAGCCAAGGGGGTTGGAATGAAAAACTGTTTTTT. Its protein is CASQGGWNEKLFF.

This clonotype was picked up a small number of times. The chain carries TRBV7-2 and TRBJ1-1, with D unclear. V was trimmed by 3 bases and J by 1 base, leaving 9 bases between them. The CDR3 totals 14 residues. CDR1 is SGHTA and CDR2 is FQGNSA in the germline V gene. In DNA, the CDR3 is TGTGCCAGCAGCTTCCGCCAGCCGAACACTGAAGCTTTCTTT. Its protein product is CASSFRQPNTEAFF.

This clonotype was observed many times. CDR3 coding DNA: TGTGCCAGCACCGCGGACAGGGTGGGCTACGAGCAGTACTTC. Amino acid sequence: CASTADRVGYEQYF. V is TRBV12-3 or TRBV12-4 and J is TRBJ2-7; 8 bases match TRBD1. V lost 7 bases to trimming and J lost 3 bases; unmatched junction nucleotides: 8. The CDR3 sequence is 14 residues long.

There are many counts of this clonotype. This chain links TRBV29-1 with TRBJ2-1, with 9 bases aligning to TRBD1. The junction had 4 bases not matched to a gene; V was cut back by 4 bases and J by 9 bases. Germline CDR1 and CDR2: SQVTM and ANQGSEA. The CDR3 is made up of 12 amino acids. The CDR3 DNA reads TGCAGCGTTGTACAGGGGGCTGGTGAGCAGTTCTTC. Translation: CSVVQGAGEQFF.

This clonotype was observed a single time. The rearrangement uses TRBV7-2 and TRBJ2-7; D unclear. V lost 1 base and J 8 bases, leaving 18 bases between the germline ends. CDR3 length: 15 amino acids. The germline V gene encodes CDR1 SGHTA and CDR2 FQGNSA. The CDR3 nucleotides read TGTGCCAGCAGCTTAGACAGTAAGGACCTTACGAAGCAGTACTTC. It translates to CASSLDSKDLTKQYF.

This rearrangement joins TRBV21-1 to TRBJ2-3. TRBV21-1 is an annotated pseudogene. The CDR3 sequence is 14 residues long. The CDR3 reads CASSTTDSTDTQYF. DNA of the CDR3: TGTGCCAGCAGCACGACGGACAGTACAGATACGCAGTATTTT.

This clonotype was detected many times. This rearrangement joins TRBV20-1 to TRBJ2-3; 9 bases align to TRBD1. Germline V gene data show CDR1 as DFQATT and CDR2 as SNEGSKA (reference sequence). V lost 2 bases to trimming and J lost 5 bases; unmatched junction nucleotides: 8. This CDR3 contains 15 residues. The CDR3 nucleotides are TGCAGTGCTAGATCCGGGACAGGGAGATTAGATACGCAGTATTTT. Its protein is CSARSGTGRLDTQYF.

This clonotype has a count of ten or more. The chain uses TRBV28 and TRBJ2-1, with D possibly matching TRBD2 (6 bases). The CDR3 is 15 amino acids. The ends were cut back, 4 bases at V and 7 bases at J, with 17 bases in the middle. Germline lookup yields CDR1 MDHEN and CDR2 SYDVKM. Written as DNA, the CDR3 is TGTGCCAGCAGTTATAAAATTGGCGGGGTAAATGAGCAGTTCTTC. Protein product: CASSYKIGGVNEQFF. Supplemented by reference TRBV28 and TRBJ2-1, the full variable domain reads DVKVTQSSRYLVKRTGEKVFLECVQDMDHENMFWYRQDPGLGLRLIYFSYDVKMKEKGDIPEGYSVSREKKERFSLILESASTNQTSMYLCASSYKIGGVNEQFFGPGTRLTVL.

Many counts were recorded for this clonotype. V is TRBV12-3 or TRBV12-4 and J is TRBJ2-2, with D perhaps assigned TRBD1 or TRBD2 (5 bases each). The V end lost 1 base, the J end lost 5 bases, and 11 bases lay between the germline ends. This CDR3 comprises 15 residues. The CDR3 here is CASSLGGTETGELFF. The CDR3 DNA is TGTGCCAGCAGTTTAGGGGGGACGGAAACCGGGGAGCTGTTTTTT.

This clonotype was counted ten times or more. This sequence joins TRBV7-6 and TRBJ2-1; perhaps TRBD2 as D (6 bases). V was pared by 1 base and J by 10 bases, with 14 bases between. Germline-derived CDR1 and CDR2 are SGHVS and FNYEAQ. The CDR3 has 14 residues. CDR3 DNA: TGTGCCAGCAGCTTAGGCGGGGCGCTAGGAGAGCAGTTCTTC. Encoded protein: CASSLGGALGEQFF.